The T cell receptor beta chain under discussion was sequenced for a study of vaccination and CD4 T cells after COVID-19. In germline, CDR1 is SQVTM, CDR2 ANQGSEA. The CDR3 has 12 amino acids. Trimming left V 4 bases short and J 0 bases short, with 6 bases between. From the PCR reads, TCRdb called clonotypes with MiXCR, one entry per CDR3 protein. Counted here are some 18,000 distinct CDR3 sequences, around two thirds occurring once; the ten biggest clones make up 0.95% to 1.1%. This receptor was identified in a human donor who had recovered from COVID-19. The genes are TRBV29-1 and TRBJ2-5; no firm D call. This sample comprised CD4+ T cells from blood, obtained before SARS-CoV-2 vaccination. The CDR3 nucleotides read TGCAGCGTTGCTGCAAACCAAGAGACCCAGTACTTC. Protein sequence: CSVAANQETQYF.